Below are 23 T cell receptor beta chains sequenced from a single sample in a study of CD8 T cells in ankylosing spondylitis. Each CDR3 protein is one row after TCRdb ran MiXCR on the 5' RACE reads. The sample holds 200,000 to 250,000 distinct CDR3 sequences, around 25% seen once. Sample: blood, either unsorted or a sorted T cell fraction (not recorded which). These receptors were collected from a male donor with ankylosing spondylitis or in good health (not recorded which).

This clonotype was seen many times. The chain joins TRBV5-6 to TRBJ1-3; D unresolved. Looked up from germline, CDR1 is SGHDT and CDR2 is YYEEEE. The CDR3 sequence is 15 residues long. Trimming took 0 bases from V and 0 from J, leaving 7 bases between them. The CDR3 DNA sequence: TGTGCCAGCAGCTTGGTGACGGCCTCTGGAAACACCATATATTTT. This sequence encodes CASSLVTASGNTIYF.

This clonotype was picked up a small number of times. The rearrangement uses TRBV4-2 and TRBJ2-3, with D possibly matching TRBD2 (6 bases). Per the germline V gene, CDR1 is LGHNA and CDR2 is YNFKEQ. The ends were cut back, 2 bases at V and 3 bases at J, with 18 bases in the middle. This CDR3 has 17 amino acids. The CDR3 region has the DNA TGTGCCAGCAGCCAAAATTTAGGCGGGAAGGTAACAGATACGCAGTATTTT. Translated, it gives CASSQNLGGKVTDTQYF.

This chain links TRBV20-1 with TRBJ2-1; 10 bases fit TRBD2. This CDR3 has 15 amino acids. J lost 4 bases, V lost 4 bases, and 7 bases had no gene match. Germline V gives CDR1 DFQATT, CDR2 SNEGSKA (reference sequence). DNA for the CDR3: TGCAGTGCTAAGCAGACTAGCGGGCCGTACAATGAGCAGTTCTTC. As protein: CSAKQTSGPYNEQFF.

This clonotype was seen many times. The chain joins TRBV4-3 to TRBJ2-6; 12 bases match TRBD2. From germline, CDR1 is LGHNA and CDR2 YSLEER. This CDR3 is built from 18 residues. J lost 1 base, V lost 1 base, and 2 bases had no gene match. The CDR3 loop is CASSQGLAGVSGANVLTF. The CDR3 DNA reads as TGCGCCAGCAGCCAAGGACTAGCGGGAGTATCTGGGGCCAACGTCCTGACTTTC.

In its sample, this clonotype was seen a few times. This chain links TRBV2 with TRBJ2-1; no definite D call. Per germline, CDR1 SNHLY and CDR2 FYNNEI. V shed 3 bases and J shed 5 bases, with 8 bases lying between them. The CDR3 spans 13 residues. The CDR3 DNA follows: TGTGCCAGCAGTGATGTGGGGAACAATGAGCAGTTCTTC. Residues: CASSDVGNNEQFF. Filled out from reference TRBV2 and TRBJ2-1, the complete variable domain reads EPEVTQTPSHQVTQMGQEVILRCVPISNHLYFYWYRQILGQKVEFLVSFYNNEISEKSEIFDDQFSVERPDGSNFTLKIRSTKLEDSAMYFCASSDVGNNEQFFGPGTRLTVL.

This clonotype was seen only a few times. This chain uses TRBV7-9 with TRBJ2-5; TRBD1 is a possible D gene (5 bases). CDR1 and CDR2 (germline): SEHNR, FQNEAQ (reference sequence). The CDR3 consists of 15 residues. The ends were cut back, 1 base at V and 5 bases at J, with 14 bases in the middle. This CDR3 reads CASSLEAGSFETQYF. CDR3 bases: TGTGCCAGCAGCTTAGAGGCAGGGTCATTCGAGACCCAGTACTTC.

This clonotype came up many times. The chain has TRBV4-2 and TRBJ2-3; D is unclear. Trimming took 0 bases from V and 5 from J, leaving 3 bases between them. The germline gives CDR1 LGHNA, CDR2 YNFKEQ. The CDR3 covers 12 residues. In nucleotides, the CDR3 is TGTGCCAGCAGCCAAGAAGTAGATACGCAGTATTTT. This sequence encodes CASSQEVDTQYF.

This clonotype was seen ten or more times. The J gene is TRBJ1-1, the V gene TRBV10-3, with D possibly being TRBD1 (5 bases). Trimming shortened V by 4 bases and J by 0 bases, and 9 bases separated the two germline ends. The CDR3 loop spans 14 amino acids. The V gene's germline CDR1 is ENHRY and CDR2 SYGVKD. CDR3 sequence (DNA): TGTGCCATCAGTGGTAGGGGTATGAACACTGAAGCTTTCTTT. This sequence encodes CAISGRGMNTEAFF.

This clonotype was observed many times. The chain carries TRBV9 and TRBJ1-4; maybe TRBD1 (5 bases). The germline gives CDR1 SGDLS, CDR2 YYNGEE. The CDR3 length is 16 residues. The V and J ends lost 4 bases and 5 bases respectively, with 18 bases between them. For the CDR3, the DNA is TGTGCCAGCAGCTTCCGAGGCGAGGGGAAAAATGAAAAACTGTTTTTT. This encodes CASSFRGEGKNEKLFF. Using reference TRBV9 and TRBJ1-4 for the parts outside the CDR3, the full variable domain is DSGVTQTPKHLITATGQRVTLRCSPRSGDLSVYWYQQSLDQGLQFLIQYYNGEERAKGNILERFSAQQFPDLHSELNLSSLELGDSALYFCASSFRGEGKNEKLFFGSGTQLSVL.

The sample holds a few counts of this clonotype. The rearrangement uses TRBV20-1 and TRBJ2-1; 9 bases fit TRBD1. The CDR3 consists of 13 residues. The V and J ends lost 8 bases and 3 bases, in that order; junction bases with no gene match: 5. Germline V gene sequence: CDR1 DFQATT, CDR2 SNEGSKA (reference sequence). This chain's CDR3 is CSPGQGSYNEQFF. The CDR3 nucleotides read TGCAGTCCCGGACAGGGGAGCTACAATGAGCAGTTCTTC.

This clonotype turned up a few times. This rearrangement joins TRBV29-1 to TRBJ2-7, with TRBD1 matching over 8 bases. The CDR3 sequence is 14 residues long. Unmatched junction bases numbered 9, after V lost 2 bases and J lost 6 bases. From germline, CDR1 is SQVTM and CDR2 ANQGSEA. The CDR3 sequence is CSVESQGASTEQYF. CDR3 nucleotides: TGCAGCGTTGAAAGTCAGGGGGCGAGTACCGAGCAGTACTTC.

Here the CDR3 DNA reads TGTGCCAGCTCACCACCTTCTAAGCGCGGCCTGTACAATGAGCAGTTCTTC. This codes for CASSPPSKRGLYNEQFF. The chain employs TRBV18 and TRBJ2-1; no clear D. The V gene's germline CDR1 is KGHSH and CDR2 LQKENI. Trimming stripped 0 bases from V and 4 bases from J, with 16 bases between. The CDR3 runs 17 residues.

This clonotype was seen many times. The chain employs TRBV27 and TRBJ2-7, with D perhaps assigned TRBD1 or TRBD2 (6 bases each). Between the trimmed V and J ends, which lost 6 bases and 4 bases, there was a span of 37 bases. This CDR3 has 21 residues. CDR1 is MNHEY, CDR2 SMNVEV, per germline (reference sequence). The CDR3 sequence is CASSPRPGANRENYRVYEQYF. DNA for the CDR3: TGTGCCAGCAGCCCCCGCCCGGGGGCGAATCGAGAGAACTATCGGGTTTACGAGCAGTACTTC.

The rearrangement links TRBV29-1 to TRBJ1-2; TRBD1 is a possible D gene (6 bases). This CDR3 has 12 residues. Germline CDR1 and CDR2: SQVTM and ANQGSEA. V was shortened by 2 bases and J by 7 bases, with 11 bases between the two germline ends. Here the CDR3 DNA reads TGCAGCGTTGAATTGACAGGTAGTGGCTACACCTTC. Translation: CSVELTGSGYTF.

This clonotype was recorded many times. V gene TRBV5-4 combines with J gene TRBJ1-3, with D possibly matching TRBD1 (5 bases). The CDR3 covers 18 residues. V shed 3 bases and J shed 1 base, with 20 bases lying between them. Germline lookup yields CDR1 SGHNT and CDR2 YYREEE (reference sequence). CDR3 DNA: TGTGCCAGCAGCTCCGCCTGGGGCGTCGGCAGTTCTGGAAACACCATATATTTT. Encoded protein: CASSSAWGVGSSGNTIYF. Using reference TRBV5-4 and TRBJ1-3 for the parts outside the CDR3, the full variable domain is ETGVTQSPTHLIKTRGQQVTLRCSSQSGHNTVSWYQQALGQGPQFIFQYYREEENGRGNFPPRFSGLQFPNYSSELNVNALELDDSALYLCASSSAWGVGSSGNTIYFGEGSWLTVV.

The chain has TRBV27 and TRBJ2-5, with TRBD1 identical over 7 bases. The CDR3 sequence is 14 residues long. From germline, CDR1 is MNHEY and CDR2 SMNVEV (reference sequence). V gave up 5 bases and J gave up 3 bases; unmatched junction bases: 6. This CDR3 reads CASSLTGAEETQYF. The CDR3 bases are TGTGCCAGCAGTCTCACAGGGGCGGAAGAGACCCAGTACTTC.

Concerning this clonotype itself: Just one base apart from a much larger clone, this may be a read error. This chain uses TRBV10-3 with TRBJ2-5, with 9 bases fitting TRBD1. This CDR3 is 14 amino acids long. Germline V gives CDR1 ENHRY, CDR2 SYGVKD. V shed 8 bases, J shed 5 bases, and the junction held 9 bases outside the gene matches. The CDR3 DNA reads as TGTGCCATCCCCAGGGACAGGGTCGGGGAGACCCAGTACTTC. The encoded protein is CAIPRDRVGETQYF.

The gene calls are TRBV25-1 and TRBJ2-7; D is perhaps TRBD1 (6 bases). Per germline, CDR1 MGHDK and CDR2 SYGVNS. The CDR3 contains 15 residues. V lost 2 bases and J lost 4, with 15 bases in between. The CDR3 loop reads CASSEGGKGEYEQYF. The CDR3 bases are TGTGCCAGCAGTGAAGGTGGGAAGGGGGAGTACGAGCAGTACTTC.

This clonotype was counted many times. This chain joins TRBV28 and TRBJ2-6; D uncertain. Between the trimmed V and J ends, which lost 7 bases and 0 bases, there was a span of 13 bases. In germline, CDR1 is MDHEN, CDR2 SYDVKM. There are 16 residues in the CDR3. The CDR3 sequence is CASNLQSNSGANVLTF. DNA for the CDR3: TGTGCCAGCAACCTACAGTCCAACTCTGGGGCCAACGTCCTGACTTTC.

This clonotype was counted at least ten times. The CDR3 DNA reads as TGCGCCAGCAGCCAACCAGCGGGAGTGAAGTTCTTC. Amino acid sequence: CASSQPAGVKFF. The V gene is TRBV4-1, the J gene TRBJ2-1; 8 bases are a match to TRBD2. Germline CDR1 MGHRA, CDR2 YSYEKL. This CDR3 is 12 amino acids long. Trimming cost V 2 bases and J 14 bases; bases outside gene matches: 5.

This clonotype was picked up many times. The chain is built from TRBV4-1 and TRBJ2-3; D unresolved. This CDR3 has 15 amino acids. Germline values: CDR1 MGHRA, CDR2 YSYEKL. Trimming removed 1 base from V and 5 bases from J, with 13 bases in between. CDR3 amino acids: CASSQVGWKGDTQYF. The CDR3 region has the DNA TGCGCCAGCAGCCAAGTGGGGTGGAAGGGAGATACGCAGTATTTT.

The rearrangement uses TRBV5-1 and TRBJ2-5, with TRBD2 as a possible D gene (5 bases). The germline V and J ends were trimmed by 0 bases and 4 bases, with 10 bases remaining between them. The CDR3 is 14 residues long. Germline CDR1 and CDR2: SGHRS and YFSETQ. In nucleotides, the CDR3 is TGCGCCAGCAGCTTGGAGGAGGTTTTAGAGACCCAGTACTTC. Protein product: CASSLEEVLETQYF.

The chain combines TRBV20-1 with TRBJ2-7; TRBD1 matches at 10 bases. CDR1 is DFQATT and CDR2 is SNEGSKA in the germline V gene (reference sequence). The CDR3 covers 13 residues. The V segment lost 3 bases and the J segment 6 bases; nucleotides outside the gene matches: 5. This chain's CDR3 is CSARGTGVGEQYF. DNA for the CDR3: TGCAGTGCTAGGGGGACAGGGGTTGGCGAGCAGTACTTC.